The present T cell receptor beta chain was sequenced within a study of shared clonotypes between healthy human individuals (dated by TCRdb to about 2020). Background for the entire study: The cohort comprised a couple of women and three men aged 18 to 49 years. For each donor, three plates each were used for CD4 naive and CD4 memory, two plates were used for CD8 naive, and one plate was used for CD8 memory. The study deeply sequenced blood TCR repertoires of five healthy adults to estimate repertoire size and the extent of clonotype sharing between individuals. To increase sequencing depth and limit assay-specific biases, different laboratories used diverse techniques to prepare libraries and sequence TCR repertoires. Between about 0.8 and 8.9 billion PBMCs per donor were obtained by leukapheresis.

Using the deep immunoSEQ assay, multiplex PCR amplified TCR CDR3 regions from genomic DNA. Genomic DNA extracted from each cell subset was distributed evenly over all wells of several immunoSEQ 96-well plates, and each plate served as one replicate. Each replicate PCR for sorted subsets received around 200 ng genomic DNA, equal to about 30,000 T cell genomes. The purified libraries were quantified using a Qubit 3.0 fluorometer, sized with a Bioanalyzer 2100, and then quantified again using the KAPA Library Quantification kit. Each immunoSEQ 96-well plate was sequenced on its own single-read 150-cycle Illumina NextSeq 550 flow cell. On the authors' methods: Because the immunoSEQ output included only junctional sequences and no quality scores, the filtering could not be the same as the filtering used for full-length reads. To assign V/J genes and CDR3, sequences were annotated against IMGT germline references using PyIR, a Python wrapper for IgBLAST v1.9. Reads were removed for weak V/J assignments (E-value above 1e-6), missing CDR3, stop codons, out-of-frame junctions, or ambiguous translated residues. V3J clonotypes were defined as sequences sharing an identical inferred V gene, J gene, and CDR3 amino acid sequence. The percentage overlap between two repertoires was calculated by dividing the number of shared unique clonotypes by the size of the smaller repertoire. Repertoire richness was assessed with RTK rarefaction, the Chao1 estimator, and Recon v2.1 estimates of unobserved clonotypes. Generation probabilities for all TCRbeta clonotypes obtained by the gDNA method from a few donors were computed using OLGA. TCRdb took over this immuneACCESS table, retaining in-frame rearrangements with V and J assigned. Such tables are incomplete; in checked studies, under half of the missing clones stem from an unresolved V gene, and the remainder is unexplained. That table supplies the V and J calls and clone size; D and trimming were determined from the DNA. The sample table lists roughly 2.6 million clones, 90% to 95% of them with a count of one. 0.11% to 0.15% of the sample goes to the ten largest clones.

Of note for this clone: Its binding antigen is unknown. No quality values exist for individual bases; no much larger clone is one base distant.

The donors were healthy, HIV-negative adults with no recently reported acute infections or vaccinations. Every donor was a Caucasian adult residing in Nashville, Tennessee, USA. CD4+ T cells were enriched by magnetic negative selection, after which naive cells were positively selected on CD45RA and the negative fraction was taken as the memory subset. Blood was obtained by leukapheresis, after which PBMCs were separated by Ficoll-Histopaque density gradient centrifugation and cryopreserved in liquid nitrogen vapor phase. Purity and quantity of every magnetically sorted T cell population were checked by analytical flow cytometry. Each sorted fraction had its genomic DNA isolated and then quantified by UV absorbance on a Nanodrop 2000c. Findings and caveats that apply to the study as a whole: Rarefaction of sorted-subset datasets indicated incomplete sequencing despite the large sequencing depth. Only blood was sampled, and tissue TCR repertoires likely differ from those in blood. Because the study included a small number of donors, the genetic and exposure-history diversity represented was limited. Based on pairwise subsampling, the degree of clonotype sharing among donors was expected to be affected by sequencing depth. Across a handful of donors, roughly 5.1% of naive CD4, more than 3% of naive CD8, approximately 2.5% of memory CD4, and approximately 0.4% of memory CD8 clonotypes were shared. Higher generation probabilities were observed for clonotypes shared by all four sorted-subset donors than for non-shared clonotypes. Naive subsets generally had larger estimated clonotype richness than memory subsets.

V is shortened by 0 bases, J by 6 bases, and the region joining them spans 8 bases. From a lookup of the germline V gene, CDR1 and CDR2 are SQVTM and ANQGSEA. From the cysteine up to the phenylalanine, the CDR3 has a length of 12 residues. Left in the record is the CDR3 DNA by itself, 36 bases read in frame from the first base. The receptor chain draws on TRBV29-1 and TRBJ2-5; D gene: possibly TRBD1, on 5 matching bases. Input material: naive CD4+ T cells sorted from blood. According to the study, the label for this sample's cell subset or site signals: CD45RA+ positively selected. The receptor's source is a man younger than 30 in good health. The DNA sequence follows: TGCAGCGTTGAAGAGGGGCCCCAGACCCAGTACTTC. Translated, this gives CSVEEGPQTQYF.